This T cell receptor (beta chain) was documented in a study of CD8 T cells in ankylosing spondylitis. In the case of this clonotype: Its cognate antigen is unknown.

Regarding the study as a whole: Relatively rare in peripheral blood, disease-linked clones were also CD8+. Disease-linked clones reportedly concentrated significantly in matched ankylosing spondylitis synovial fluid. There was a TCR beta motif, made of fewer than 10 highly homologous variants, that appeared characteristic of ankylosing spondylitis blood.

CDR1 is DFQATT and CDR2 is SNEGSKA in the germline V gene (reference sequence). The length of the CDR3 is 11 residues. Trimming removed 0 bases at V and 7 bases at J, with 7 bases between. Construction of TCR beta libraries was performed using quantitative 5'-RACE with molecular barcodes. Each CDR3 protein gets one entry after TCRdb re-called the 5' RACE reads with MiXCR. The sample carries roughly 700,000 distinct CDR3 sequences, around a fifth recorded once. V and J are TRBV20-1 and TRBJ2-7, with D unclear. The receptor was derived from a male donor with ankylosing spondylitis. Material for sequencing was blood, either unsorted or a sorted T cell fraction (not recorded which). Here the CDR3 DNA reads TGCAGTGCTAGAGATCGGATTGAGCAGTACTTC. Its protein product is CSARDRIEQYF.